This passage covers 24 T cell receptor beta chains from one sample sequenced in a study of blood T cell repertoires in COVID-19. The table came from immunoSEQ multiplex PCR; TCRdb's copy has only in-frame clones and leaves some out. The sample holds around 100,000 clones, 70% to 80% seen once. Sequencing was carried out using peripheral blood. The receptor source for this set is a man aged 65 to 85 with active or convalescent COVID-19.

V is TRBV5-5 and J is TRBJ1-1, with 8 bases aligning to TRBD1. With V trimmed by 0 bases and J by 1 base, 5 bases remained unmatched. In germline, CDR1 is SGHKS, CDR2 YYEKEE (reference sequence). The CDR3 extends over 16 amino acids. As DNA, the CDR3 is TGTGCCAGCAGCTTGGTGGGCAGGGGGCCGAACACTGAAGCTTTCTTT. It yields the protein CASSLVGRGPNTEAFF.

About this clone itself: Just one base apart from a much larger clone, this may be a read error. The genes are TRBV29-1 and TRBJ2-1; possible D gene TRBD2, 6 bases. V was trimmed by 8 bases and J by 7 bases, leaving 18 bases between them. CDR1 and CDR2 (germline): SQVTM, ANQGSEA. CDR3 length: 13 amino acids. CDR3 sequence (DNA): TGCAGCACTCCGGTCCCTGGGGGGAATGAGCAGTTCTTC. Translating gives CSTPVPGGNEQFF.

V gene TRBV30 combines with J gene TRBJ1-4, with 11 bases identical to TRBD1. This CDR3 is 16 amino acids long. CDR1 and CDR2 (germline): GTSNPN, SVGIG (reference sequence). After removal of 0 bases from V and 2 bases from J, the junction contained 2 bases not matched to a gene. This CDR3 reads CAWSVGDRGTNEKLFF. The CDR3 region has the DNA TGTGCCTGGAGTGTAGGGGACAGGGGGACTAATGAAAAACTGTTTTTT. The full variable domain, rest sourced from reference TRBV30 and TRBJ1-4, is SQTIHQWPATLVQPVGSPLSLECTVEGTSNPNLYWYRQAAGRGLQLLFYSVGIGQISSEVPQNLSASRPQDRQFILSSKKLLLSDSGFYLCAWSVGDRGTNEKLFFGSGTQLSVL.

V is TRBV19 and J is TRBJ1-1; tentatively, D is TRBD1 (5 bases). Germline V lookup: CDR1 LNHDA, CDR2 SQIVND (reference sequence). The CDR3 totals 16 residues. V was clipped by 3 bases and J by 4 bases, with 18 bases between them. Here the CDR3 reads CASSIGGYGQGTEAFF. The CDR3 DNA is TGTGCCAGTAGTATCGGAGGGTATGGGCAGGGCACTGAAGCTTTCTTT.

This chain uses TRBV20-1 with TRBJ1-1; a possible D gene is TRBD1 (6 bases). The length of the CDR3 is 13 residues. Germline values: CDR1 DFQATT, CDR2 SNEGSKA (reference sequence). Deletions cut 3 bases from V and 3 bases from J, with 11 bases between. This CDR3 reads CSASGRTDTEAFF. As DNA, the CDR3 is TGCAGTGCTAGTGGGCGGACAGACACTGAAGCTTTCTTT.

DNA for the CDR3: TGTGCCAGCAGCTTGAGACTAGCGGGAGTGTCTGCAGATACGCAGTATTTT. Translation: CASSLRLAGVSADTQYF. The chain links TRBV5-4 to TRBJ2-3; 12 nucleotides line up with TRBD2. The CDR3 extends over 17 amino acids. From germline, CDR1 is SGHNT and CDR2 YYREEE (reference sequence). With V trimmed by 1 base and J by 4 bases, 7 bases remained unmatched.

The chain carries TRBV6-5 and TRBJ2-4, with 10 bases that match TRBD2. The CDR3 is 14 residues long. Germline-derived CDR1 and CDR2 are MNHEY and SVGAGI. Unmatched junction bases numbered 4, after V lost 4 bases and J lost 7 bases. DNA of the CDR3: TGTGCCAGCAGTTTAGCGGGGGGTGGGAACATTCAGTACTTC. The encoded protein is CASSLAGGGNIQYF.

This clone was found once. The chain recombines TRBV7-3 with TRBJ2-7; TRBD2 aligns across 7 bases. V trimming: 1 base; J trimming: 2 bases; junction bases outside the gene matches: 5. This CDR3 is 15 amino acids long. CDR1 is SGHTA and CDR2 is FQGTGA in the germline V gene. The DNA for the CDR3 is TGTGCCAGCAGCTTAAGGGGCGGGAGCACCTACGAGCAGTACTTC. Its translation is CASSLRGGSTYEQYF.

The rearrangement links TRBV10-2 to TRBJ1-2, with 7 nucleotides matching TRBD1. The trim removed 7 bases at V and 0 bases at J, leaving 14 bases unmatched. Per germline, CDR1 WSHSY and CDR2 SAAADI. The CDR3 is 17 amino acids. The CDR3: CASTFGTARLANYGYTF. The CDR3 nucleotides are TGCGCCAGCACTTTCGGGACAGCTCGACTAGCTAACTATGGCTACACCTTC.

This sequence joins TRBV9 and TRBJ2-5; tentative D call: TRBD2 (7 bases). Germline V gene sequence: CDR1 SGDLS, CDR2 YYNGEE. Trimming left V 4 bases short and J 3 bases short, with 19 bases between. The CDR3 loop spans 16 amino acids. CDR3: CASSPPGGGAKETQYF. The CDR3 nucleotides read TGTGCCAGCAGCCCCCCCGGAGGGGGGGCCAAAGAGACCCAGTACTTC.

The CDR3: CASSQARSLNTVREKLFF. CDR3 in DNA: TGTGCCAGCAGCCAAGCGAGGTCCTTAAATACGGTCCGGGAAAAACTGTTTTTT. The chain recombines TRBV2 with TRBJ1-4; no firm D call. The CDR3 loop spans 18 amino acids. The V end was cut by 6 bases, the J end by 8 bases, with 28 bases between. Germline V gene data show CDR1 as SNHLY and CDR2 as FYNNEI.

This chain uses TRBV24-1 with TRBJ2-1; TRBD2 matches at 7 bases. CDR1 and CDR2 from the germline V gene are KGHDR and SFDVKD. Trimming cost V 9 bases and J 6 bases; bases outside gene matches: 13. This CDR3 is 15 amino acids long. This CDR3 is CATGGDGTGRNEQFF. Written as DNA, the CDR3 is TGTGCCACCGGGGGGGATGGGACCGGGCGCAATGAGCAGTTCTTC.

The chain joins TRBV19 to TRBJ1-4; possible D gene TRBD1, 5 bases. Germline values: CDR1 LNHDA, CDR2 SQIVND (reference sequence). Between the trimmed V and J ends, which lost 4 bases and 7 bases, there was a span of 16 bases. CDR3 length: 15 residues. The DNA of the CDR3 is TGTGCCAGTAGTACCCCGGAGGGGCTCATTGAAAAACTGTTTTTT. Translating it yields CASSTPEGLIEKLFF.

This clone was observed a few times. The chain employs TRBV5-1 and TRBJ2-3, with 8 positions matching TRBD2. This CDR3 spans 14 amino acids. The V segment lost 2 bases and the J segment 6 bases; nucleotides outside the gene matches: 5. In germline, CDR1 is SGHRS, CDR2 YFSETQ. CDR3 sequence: CASSLRAGDDTQYF. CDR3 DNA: TGCGCCAGCAGCTTAAGAGCGGGGGACGATACGCAGTATTTT.

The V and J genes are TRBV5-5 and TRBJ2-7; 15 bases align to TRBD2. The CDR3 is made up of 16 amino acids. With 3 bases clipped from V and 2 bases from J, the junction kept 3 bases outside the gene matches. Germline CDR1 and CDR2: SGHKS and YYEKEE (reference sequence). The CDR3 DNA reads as TGTGCCAGCAGCTGGGGACTAGCGGGGGGTACCTACGAGCAGTACTTC. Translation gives CASSWGLAGGTYEQYF.

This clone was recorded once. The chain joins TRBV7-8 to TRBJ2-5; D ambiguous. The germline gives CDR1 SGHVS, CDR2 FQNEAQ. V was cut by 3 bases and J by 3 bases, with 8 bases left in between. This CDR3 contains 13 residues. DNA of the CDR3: TGTGCCAGCAGCTTCTCGCAGGAAGAGACCCAGTACTTC. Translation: CASSFSQEETQYF.

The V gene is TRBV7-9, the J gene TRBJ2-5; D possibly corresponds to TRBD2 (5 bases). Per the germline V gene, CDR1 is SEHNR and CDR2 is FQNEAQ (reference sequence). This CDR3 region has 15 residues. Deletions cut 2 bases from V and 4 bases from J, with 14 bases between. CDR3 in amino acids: CASSLTGSEPETQYF. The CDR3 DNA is TGTGCCAGCAGCTTAACGGGGTCAGAACCAGAGACCCAGTACTTC.

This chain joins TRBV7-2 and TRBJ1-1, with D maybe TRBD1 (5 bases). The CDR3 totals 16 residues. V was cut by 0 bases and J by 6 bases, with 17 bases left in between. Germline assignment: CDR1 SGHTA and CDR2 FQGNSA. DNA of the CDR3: TGTGCCAGCAGCTTAGCGTCAACGGCGTGGGGCTCTGAAGCTTTCTTT. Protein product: CASSLASTAWGSEAFF.

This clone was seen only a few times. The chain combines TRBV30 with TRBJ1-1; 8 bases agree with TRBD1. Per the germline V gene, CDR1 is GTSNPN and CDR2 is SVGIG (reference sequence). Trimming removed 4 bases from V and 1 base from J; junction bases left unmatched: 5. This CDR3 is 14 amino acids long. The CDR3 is CAWTTGVGNTEAFF. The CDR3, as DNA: TGTGCCTGGACGACAGGGGTGGGGAACACTGAAGCTTTCTTT.

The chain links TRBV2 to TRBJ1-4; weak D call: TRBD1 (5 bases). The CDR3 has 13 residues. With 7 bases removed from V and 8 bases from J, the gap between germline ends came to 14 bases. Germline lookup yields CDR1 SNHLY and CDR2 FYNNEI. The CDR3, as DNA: TGTGCCAGCAAGGAGGGGACCCCGGAAAAACTGTTTTTT. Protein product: CASKEGTPEKLFF. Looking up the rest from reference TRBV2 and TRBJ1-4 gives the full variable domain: EPEVTQTPSHQVTQMGQEVILRCVPISNHLYFYWYRQILGQKVEFLVSFYNNEISEKSEIFDDQFSVERPDGSNFTLKIRSTKLEDSAMYFCASKEGTPEKLFFGSGTQLSVL.

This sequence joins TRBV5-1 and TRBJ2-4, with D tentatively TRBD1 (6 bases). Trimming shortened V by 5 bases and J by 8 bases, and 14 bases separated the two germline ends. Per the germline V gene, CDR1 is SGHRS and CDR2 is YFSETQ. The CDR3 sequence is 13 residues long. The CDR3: CASSYPGADIQYF. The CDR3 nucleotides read TGCGCCAGCAGTTACCCAGGGGCTGACATTCAGTACTTC.

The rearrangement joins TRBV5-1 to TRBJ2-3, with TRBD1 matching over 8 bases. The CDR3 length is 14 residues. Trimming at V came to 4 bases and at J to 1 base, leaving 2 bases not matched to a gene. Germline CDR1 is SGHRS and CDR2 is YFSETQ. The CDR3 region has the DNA TGCGCCAGCAGCGCGGGACAGGGCACAGATACGCAGTATTTT. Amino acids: CASSAGQGTDTQYF.

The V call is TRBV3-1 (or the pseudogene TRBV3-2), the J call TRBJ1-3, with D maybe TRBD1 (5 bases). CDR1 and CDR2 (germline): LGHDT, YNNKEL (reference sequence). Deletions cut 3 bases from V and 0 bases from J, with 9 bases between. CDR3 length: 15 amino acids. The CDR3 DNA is TGTGCCAGCAGCCATAACCAGGGCTCTGGAAACACCATATATTTT. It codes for CASSHNQGSGNTIYF.

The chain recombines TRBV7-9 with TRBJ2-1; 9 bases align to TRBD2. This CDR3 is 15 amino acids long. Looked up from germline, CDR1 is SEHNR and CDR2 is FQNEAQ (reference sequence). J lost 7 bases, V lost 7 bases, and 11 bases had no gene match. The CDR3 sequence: CASTPPGLAMNEQFF. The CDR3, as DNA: TGTGCCAGCACCCCCCCCGGACTAGCGATGAATGAGCAGTTCTTC.